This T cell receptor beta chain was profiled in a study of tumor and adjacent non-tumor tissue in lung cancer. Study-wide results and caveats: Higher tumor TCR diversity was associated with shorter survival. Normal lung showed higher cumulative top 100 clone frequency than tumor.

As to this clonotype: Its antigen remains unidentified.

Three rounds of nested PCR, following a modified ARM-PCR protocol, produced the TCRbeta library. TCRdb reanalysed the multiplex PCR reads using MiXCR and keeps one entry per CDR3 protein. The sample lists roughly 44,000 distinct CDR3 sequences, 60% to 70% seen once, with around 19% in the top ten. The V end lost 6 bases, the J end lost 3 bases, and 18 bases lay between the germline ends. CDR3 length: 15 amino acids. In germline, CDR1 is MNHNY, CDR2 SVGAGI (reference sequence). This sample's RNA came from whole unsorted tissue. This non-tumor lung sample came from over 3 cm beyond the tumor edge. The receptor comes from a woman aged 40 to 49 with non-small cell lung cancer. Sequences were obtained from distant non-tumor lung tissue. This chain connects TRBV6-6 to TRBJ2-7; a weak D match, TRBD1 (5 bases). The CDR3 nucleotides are TGTGCCAGCAGGCTGAGCCTACAGGCCTACTACGAGCAGTACTTC. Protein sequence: CASRLSLQAYYEQYF.